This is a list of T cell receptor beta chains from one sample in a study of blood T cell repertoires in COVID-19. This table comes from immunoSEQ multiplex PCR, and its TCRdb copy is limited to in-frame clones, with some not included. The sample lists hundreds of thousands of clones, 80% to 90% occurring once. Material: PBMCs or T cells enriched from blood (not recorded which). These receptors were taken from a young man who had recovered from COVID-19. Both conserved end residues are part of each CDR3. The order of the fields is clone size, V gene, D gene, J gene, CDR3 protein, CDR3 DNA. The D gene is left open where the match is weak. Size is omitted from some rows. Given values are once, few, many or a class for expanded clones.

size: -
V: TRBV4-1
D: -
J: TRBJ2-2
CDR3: CASSQDVADTGELFF
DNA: TGCGCCAGCAGCCAAGACGTAGCGGACACCGGGGAGCTGTTTTTT

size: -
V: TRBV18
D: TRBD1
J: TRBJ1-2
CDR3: CASSATGTEYYGYTF
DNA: TGTGCCAGCTCGGCTACCGGGACAGAGTACTATGGCTACACCTTC

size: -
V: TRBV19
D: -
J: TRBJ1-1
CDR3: CASSMRQGDTEAFF
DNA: TGTGCCAGTAGTATGCGGCAGGGTGACACTGAAGCTTTCTTT

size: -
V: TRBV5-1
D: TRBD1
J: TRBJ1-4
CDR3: CASSLWTGDEKLFF
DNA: TGCGCCAGCAGCTTATGGACAGGGGATGAAAAACTGTTTTTT

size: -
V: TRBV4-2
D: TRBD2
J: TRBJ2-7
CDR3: CASSQEGRGATYEQYF
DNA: TGTGCCAGCAGCCAAGAGGGGCGGGGGGCCACCTACGAGCAGTACTTC

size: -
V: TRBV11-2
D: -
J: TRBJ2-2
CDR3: CASSQGDTGNTGELFF
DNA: TGTGCCAGCAGCCAAGGGGATACAGGAAACACCGGGGAGCTGTTTTTT

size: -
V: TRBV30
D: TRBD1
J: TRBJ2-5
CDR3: CAWSWGTGARVTQYF
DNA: TGTGCCTGGAGTTGGGGGACAGGGGCGCGGGTGACCCAGTACTTC

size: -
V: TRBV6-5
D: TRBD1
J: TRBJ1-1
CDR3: CASRGQGPEAFF
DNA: TGTGCCAGCAGGGGACAGGGGCCTGAAGCTTTCTTT

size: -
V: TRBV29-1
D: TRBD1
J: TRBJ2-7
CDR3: CSVGGTAINYEQYF
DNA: TGCAGCGTTGGAGGGACAGCTATCAACTACGAGCAGTACTTC

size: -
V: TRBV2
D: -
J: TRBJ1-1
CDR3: CASSEIKRAEGEAFF
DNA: TGTGCCAGCAGTGAAATTAAGCGAGCGGAAGGCGAAGCTTTCTTT

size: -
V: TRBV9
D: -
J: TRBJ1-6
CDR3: CASSDRGGGYNSPLHF
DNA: TGTGCCAGCAGCGATCGGGGCGGGGGCTATAATTCACCCCTCCACTTT

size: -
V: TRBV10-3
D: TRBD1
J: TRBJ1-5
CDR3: CAVWTGRVGQPQHF
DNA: TGTGCCGTCTGGACAGGGCGGGTGGGTCAGCCCCAGCATTTT

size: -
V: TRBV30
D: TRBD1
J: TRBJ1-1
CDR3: CAWSEQGKNTEAFF
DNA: TGTGCCTGGAGTGAACAGGGGAAGAACACTGAAGCTTTCTTT

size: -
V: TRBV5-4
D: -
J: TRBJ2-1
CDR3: CASSFASGYEQFF
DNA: TGTGCCAGCAGCTTCGCCTCGGGGTATGAGCAGTTCTTC

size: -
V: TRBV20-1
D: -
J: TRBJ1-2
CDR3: CSPGPRTSEF
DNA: TGCAGCCCAGGGCCCCGCACCTCGGAATTC

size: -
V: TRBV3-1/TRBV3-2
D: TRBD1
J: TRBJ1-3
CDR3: CASSPGGLSGNTIYF
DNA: TGTGCCAGCAGCCCAGGGGGTTTGAGTGGAAACACCATATATTTT

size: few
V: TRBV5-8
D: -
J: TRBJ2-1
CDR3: CASSSGFGKQFF
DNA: TGTGCCAGCAGCTCCGGGTTCGGCAAGCAGTTCTTC

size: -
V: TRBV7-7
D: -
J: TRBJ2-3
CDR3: CASSPSGADTQYF
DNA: TGTGCTAGCAGCCCATCGGGGGCAGATACGCAGTATTTT

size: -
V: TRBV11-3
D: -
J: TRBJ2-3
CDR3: CASSHAGDTQYF
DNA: TGTGCCAGCAGCCACGCAGGGGATACGCAGTATTTT

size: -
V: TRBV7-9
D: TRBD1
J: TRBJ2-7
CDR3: CASSFTGDSSYEQYF
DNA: TGTGCCAGCAGCTTTACAGGGGACAGCTCCTACGAGCAGTACTTC

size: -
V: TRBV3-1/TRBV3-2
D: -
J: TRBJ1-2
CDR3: CASSPRGFNYGYTF
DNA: TGTGCCAGCAGCCCTCGTGGCTTCAACTATGGCTACACCTTC

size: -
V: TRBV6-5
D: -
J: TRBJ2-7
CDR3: CASSYARGTYEQYF
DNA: TGTGCCAGCAGTTACGCCAGGGGCACCTACGAGCAGTACTTC